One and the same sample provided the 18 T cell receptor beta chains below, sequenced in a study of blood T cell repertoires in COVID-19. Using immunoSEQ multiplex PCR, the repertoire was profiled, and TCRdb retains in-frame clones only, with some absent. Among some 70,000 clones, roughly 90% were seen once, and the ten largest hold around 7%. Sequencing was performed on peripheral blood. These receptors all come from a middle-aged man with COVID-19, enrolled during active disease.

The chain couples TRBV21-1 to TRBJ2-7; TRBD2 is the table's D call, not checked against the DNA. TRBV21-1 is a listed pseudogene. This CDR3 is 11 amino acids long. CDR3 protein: CASSKRDEQYF. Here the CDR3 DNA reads TGTGCCAGCAGCAAGAGGGACGAGCAGTACTTC.

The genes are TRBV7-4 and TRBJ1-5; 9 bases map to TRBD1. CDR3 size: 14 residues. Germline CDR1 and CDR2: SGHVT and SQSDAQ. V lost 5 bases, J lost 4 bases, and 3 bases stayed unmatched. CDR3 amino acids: CASSQTGGNQPQHF. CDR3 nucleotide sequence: TGTGCCAGCAGCCAGACAGGGGGGAATCAGCCCCAGCATTTT. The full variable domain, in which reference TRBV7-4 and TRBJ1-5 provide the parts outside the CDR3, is GAGVSQSPRYKVAKRGRDVALRCDSISGHVTLYWYRQTLGQGSEVLTYSQSDAQRDKSGRPSGRFSAERPERSVSTLKIQRTEQGDSAVYLCASSQTGGNQPQHFGDGTRLSIL.

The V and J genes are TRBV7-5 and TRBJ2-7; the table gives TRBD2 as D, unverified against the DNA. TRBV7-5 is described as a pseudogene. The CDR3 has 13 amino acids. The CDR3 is CVRSLRRGRGPYF. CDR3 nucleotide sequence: TGTGTCAGAAGTCTCAGACGCGGGAGAGGACCCTACTTC.

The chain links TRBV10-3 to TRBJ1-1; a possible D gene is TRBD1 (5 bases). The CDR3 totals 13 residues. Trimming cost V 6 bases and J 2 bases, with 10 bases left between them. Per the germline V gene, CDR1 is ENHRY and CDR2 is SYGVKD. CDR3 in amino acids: CAISRTGNTEAFF. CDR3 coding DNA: TGTGCCATCAGCCGAACAGGAAACACTGAAGCTTTCTTT.

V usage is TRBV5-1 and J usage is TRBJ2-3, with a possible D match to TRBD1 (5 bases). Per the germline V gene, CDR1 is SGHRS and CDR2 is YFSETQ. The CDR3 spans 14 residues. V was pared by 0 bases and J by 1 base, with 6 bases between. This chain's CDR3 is CASSLGQRTDTQYF. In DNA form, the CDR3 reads TGCGCCAGCAGCTTGGGACAGCGCACAGATACGCAGTATTTT.

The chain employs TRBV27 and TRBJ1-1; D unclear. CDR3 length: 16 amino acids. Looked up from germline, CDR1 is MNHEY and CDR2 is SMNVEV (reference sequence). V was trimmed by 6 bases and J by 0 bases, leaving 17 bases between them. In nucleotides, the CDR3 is TGTGCCAGCAGCTTAGGCGGGGAACTAATGAACACTGAAGCTTTCTTT. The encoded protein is CASSLGGELMNTEAFF.

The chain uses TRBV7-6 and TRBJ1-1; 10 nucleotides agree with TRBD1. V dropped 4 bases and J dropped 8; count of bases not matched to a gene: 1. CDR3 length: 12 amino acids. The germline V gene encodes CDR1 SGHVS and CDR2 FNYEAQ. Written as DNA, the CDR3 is TGTGCCAGCAGCTGGACAGGGGGGGAAGCTTTCTTT. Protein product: CASSWTGGEAFF.

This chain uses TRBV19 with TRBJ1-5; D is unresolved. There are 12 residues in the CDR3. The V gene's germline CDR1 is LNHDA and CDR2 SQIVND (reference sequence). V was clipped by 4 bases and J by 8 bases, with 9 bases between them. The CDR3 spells CASSSPGEPQHF. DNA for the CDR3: TGTGCCAGTAGTAGCCCCGGGGAGCCCCAGCATTTT.

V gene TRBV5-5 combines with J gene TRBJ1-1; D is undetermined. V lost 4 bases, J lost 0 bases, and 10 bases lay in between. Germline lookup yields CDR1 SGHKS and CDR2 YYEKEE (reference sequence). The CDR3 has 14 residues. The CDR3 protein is CASSQLALNTEAFF. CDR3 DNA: TGTGCCAGCAGCCAACTTGCGCTGAACACTGAAGCTTTCTTT.

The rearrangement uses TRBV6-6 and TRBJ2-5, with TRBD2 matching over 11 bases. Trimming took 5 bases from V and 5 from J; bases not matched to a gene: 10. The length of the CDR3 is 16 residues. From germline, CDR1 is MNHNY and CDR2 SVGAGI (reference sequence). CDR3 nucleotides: TGTGCCAGCAGTACGGGCCTAGCGGGGGGTGGGGAGACCCAGTACTTC. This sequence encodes CASSTGLAGGGETQYF.

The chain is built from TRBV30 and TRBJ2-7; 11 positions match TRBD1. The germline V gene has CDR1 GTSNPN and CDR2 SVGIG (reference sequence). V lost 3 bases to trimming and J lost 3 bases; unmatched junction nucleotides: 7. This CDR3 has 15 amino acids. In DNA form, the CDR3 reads TGTGCCTGGAGGCTTCCCGGGACAGGGGGCTACGAGCAGTACTTC. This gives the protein CAWRLPGTGGYEQYF.

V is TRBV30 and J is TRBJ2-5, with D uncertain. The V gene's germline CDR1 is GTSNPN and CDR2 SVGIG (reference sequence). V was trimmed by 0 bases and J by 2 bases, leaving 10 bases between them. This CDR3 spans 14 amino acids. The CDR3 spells CAWSVRGIQETQYF. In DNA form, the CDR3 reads TGTGCCTGGAGTGTACGAGGTATACAAGAGACCCAGTACTTC.

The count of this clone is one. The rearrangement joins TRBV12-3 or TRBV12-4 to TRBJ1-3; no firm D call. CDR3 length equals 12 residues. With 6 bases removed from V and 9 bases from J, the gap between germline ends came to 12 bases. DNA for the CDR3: TGTGCCAGCAGCCCCTCGGTGCGCACCATATATTTT. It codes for CASSPSVRTIYF.

The CDR3 here is CASSSLPAGETQYF. The CDR3 coding sequence is TGTGCCAGCAGCTCCCTCCCAGCCGGGGAGACCCAGTACTTC. V is TRBV7-8 and J is TRBJ2-5; the D is unclear. V was pared by 4 bases and J by 5 bases, with 14 bases between. The CDR3 contains 14 residues. CDR1 and CDR2 from the germline V gene are SGHVS and FQNEAQ.

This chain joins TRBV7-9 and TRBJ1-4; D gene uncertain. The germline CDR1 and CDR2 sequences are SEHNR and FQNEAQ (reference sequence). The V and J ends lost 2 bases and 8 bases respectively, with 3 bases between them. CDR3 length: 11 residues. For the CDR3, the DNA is TGTGCCAGCAGCTTACAAGAAAAACTGTTTTTT. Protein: CASSLQEKLFF.

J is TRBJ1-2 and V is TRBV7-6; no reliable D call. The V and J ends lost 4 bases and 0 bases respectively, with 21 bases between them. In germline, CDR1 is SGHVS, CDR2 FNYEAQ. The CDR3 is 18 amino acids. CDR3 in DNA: TGTGCCAGCAGCTCCGCAAGCGGCATTTCGGGGTCTAACTATGGCTACACCTTC. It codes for CASSSASGISGSNYGYTF.

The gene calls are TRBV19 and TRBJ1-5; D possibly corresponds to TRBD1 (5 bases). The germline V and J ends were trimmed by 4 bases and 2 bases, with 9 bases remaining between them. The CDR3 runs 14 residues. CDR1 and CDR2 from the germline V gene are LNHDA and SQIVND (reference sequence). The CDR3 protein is CASSKGLRNQPQHF. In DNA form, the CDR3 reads TGTGCCAGTAGTAAGGGACTGCGCAATCAGCCCCAGCATTTT.

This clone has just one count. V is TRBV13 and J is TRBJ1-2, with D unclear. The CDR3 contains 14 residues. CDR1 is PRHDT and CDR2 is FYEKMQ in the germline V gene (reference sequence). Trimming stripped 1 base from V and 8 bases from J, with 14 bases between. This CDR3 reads CASSLEPRLGGYTF. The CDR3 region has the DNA TGTGCCAGCAGCTTAGAACCTCGGTTGGGCGGCTACACCTTC.